The 3 T cell receptor beta chains presented below share a single source sample, sequenced in a study of circulating and synovial CD4+ cells in juvenile arthritis. Assay used: immunoSEQ multiplex PCR; TCRdb lists only in-frame clones, some missing. The table includes some 35,000 clones, around 96% detected once. The sample consisted of CD4+ T cells from blood. These receptors were obtained from a human donor with juvenile idiopathic arthritis.

V gene TRBV19 combines with J gene TRBJ1-1; TRBD1 agrees at 8 bases. V shed 2 bases and J 4 bases; nucleotides not matched to a gene: 12. The CDR3 length is 17 residues. Germline CDR1 is LNHDA and CDR2 is SQIVND (reference sequence). CDR3 region: CASSIIWTGSRGTEAFF. The CDR3 nucleotides read TGTGCCAGTAGTATAATTTGGACAGGGAGTCGGGGCACTGAAGCTTTCTTT.

The rearrangement links TRBV30 to TRBJ1-1, with D uncertain. Trimming pared 1 base from V and 0 bases from J, leaving 6 bases between. The CDR3 is 13 amino acids. Germline-derived CDR1 and CDR2 are GTSNPN and SVGIG (reference sequence). The CDR3 nucleotides read TGTGCCTGGAGTGGAGACTTGAACACTGAAGCTTTCTTT. Its protein is CAWSGDLNTEAFF.

The V and J genes are TRBV27 and TRBJ2-7; TRBD1 matches 8 bases. In germline, CDR1 is MNHEY, CDR2 SMNVEV (reference sequence). The CDR3 loop spans 13 amino acids. V gave up 8 bases and J gave up 2 bases; unmatched junction bases: 5. CDR3 protein: CASLNRGTYEQYF. DNA for the CDR3: TGTGCCAGCCTTAACAGGGGGACCTACGAGCAGTACTTC.